The TCR beta chain under discussion was sequenced for a study of T cells after yellow fever vaccination. This clonotype was seen ten or more times. The V end lost 2 bases, the J end lost 5 bases, and 9 bases lay between the germline ends. There are 14 residues in the CDR3. Germline V gene data show CDR1 as SGHTA and CDR2 as FQGNSA. For TCR, cDNA came from 5'RACE template switching, which added a universal primer site and UMIs. TCRdb reprocessed the 5' RACE reads with MiXCR, giving one entry per CDR3 protein. The sample records about 320,000 distinct CDR3 sequences, approximately 4% being singletons. V gene TRBV7-2 combines with J gene TRBJ2-2, with D possibly being TRBD2 (5 bases). The sequence was obtained from a man aged 18-30 years who received the YFV17D yellow fever vaccine. The material was PBMCs, obtained 15 days after the yellow fever booster vaccination. The CDR3 DNA is TGTGCCAGCAGCTTAACGGGATTAACCGGGGAGCTGTTTTTT. It encodes CASSLTGLTGELFF.